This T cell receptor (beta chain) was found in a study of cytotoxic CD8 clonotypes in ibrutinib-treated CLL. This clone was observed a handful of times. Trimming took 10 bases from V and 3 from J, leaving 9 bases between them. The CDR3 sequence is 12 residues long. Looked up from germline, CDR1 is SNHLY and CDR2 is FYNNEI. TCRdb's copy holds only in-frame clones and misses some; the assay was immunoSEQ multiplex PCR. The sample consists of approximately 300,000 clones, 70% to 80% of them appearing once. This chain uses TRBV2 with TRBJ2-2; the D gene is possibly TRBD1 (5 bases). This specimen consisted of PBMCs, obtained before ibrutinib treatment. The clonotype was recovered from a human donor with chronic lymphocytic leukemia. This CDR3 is CATRQYTGELFF. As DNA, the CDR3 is TGTGCCACCAGACAGTACACCGGGGAGCTGTTTTTT.